Included here is one TCR beta chain sequence, with context. The target antigen is unknown. Unique-molecular-identifier-tagged TCR beta cDNA libraries were used. TCRdb independently ran MiXCR on the PCR reads; one entry per CDR3 protein. The sample includes hundreds of thousands of distinct CDR3 sequences, approximately 57% of them seen just once. This record comes from a study of post-analysis software for immune sequencing data. General study points: Patients with multiple sclerosis recorded significantly lower normalized Chao1 diversity than controls, the study found. With TRBV5-6, TRBV5-1 and TRBV20-1 included, about 5 TRBV segments were more frequent in patients than in controls.

The CDR3 extends over 15 amino acids. The V end was cut by 2 bases, the J end by 0 bases, with 12 bases between. CDR1 is DFQATT and CDR2 is SNEGSKA in the germline V gene (reference sequence). The gene calls are TRBV20-1 and TRBJ2-3; the D is unclear. The sample consisted of blood. The TCR comes from a girl between 5 and 17 years old with multiple sclerosis. CDR3 bases: TGCAGTGCTAGACAGTATCGACCTAGCACAGATACGCAGTATTTT. This sequence encodes CSARQYRPSTDTQYF.